These T cell receptor beta chains were read from a single sample in a study of blood T cell repertoires in COVID-19. The repertoire was sequenced with immunoSEQ multiplex PCR; TCRdb's copy has only in-frame clones and lacks some. The sample shows about 170,000 clones, about 83% of them seen only once. The sequenced sample was peripheral blood. The receptor source for this set is a woman between 65 and 79 years old who had recovered from COVID-19. The conserved cysteine and the conserved F or W are not part of the CDR3 here. Fields, in order: J gene, V gene, D gene, CDR3 protein. A D gene is named only where the DNA matches it firmly.

j_call: TRBJ1-2; v_call: TRBV6-5; d_call: TRBD1; cdr3_aa: ASRETGGLGYT
j_call: TRBJ2-4; v_call: TRBV5-1; d_call: NA; cdr3_aa: ASSLVPGNIQY
j_call: TRBJ1-2; v_call: TRBV7-2; d_call: NA; cdr3_aa: ASTPGSERGGYT
j_call: TRBJ2-7; v_call: TRBV7-2; d_call: NA; cdr3_aa: ASSPGLHPYEQY
j_call: TRBJ2-1; v_call: TRBV7-9; d_call: NA; cdr3_aa: ASSLVRSSYNEQF
j_call: TRBJ2-3; v_call: TRBV28; d_call: NA; cdr3_aa: ASRPGGESDTQY
j_call: TRBJ1-2; v_call: TRBV2; d_call: NA; cdr3_aa: ASRDGGYGYT
j_call: TRBJ2-1; v_call: TRBV9; d_call: TRBD2; cdr3_aa: ASSVGGGSYNEQF
j_call: TRBJ2-3; v_call: TRBV5-4; d_call: NA; cdr3_aa: ASSLVGGAATDTQY
j_call: TRBJ1-1; v_call: TRBV2; d_call: TRBD1; cdr3_aa: ASSGGQTHPEAF
j_call: TRBJ2-7; v_call: TRBV28; d_call: NA; cdr3_aa: ASSSQGPSSYEQY
j_call: TRBJ1-6; v_call: TRBV12-5; d_call: TRBD1; cdr3_aa: ASGTRDRNSPLH
j_call: TRBJ1-4; v_call: TRBV29-1; d_call: TRBD1; cdr3_aa: SVDGPGGQGAGEKLF
j_call: TRBJ1-1; v_call: TRBV19; d_call: TRBD1; cdr3_aa: ASSTGTGRPMNTEAF
j_call: TRBJ2-7; v_call: TRBV7-9; d_call: TRBD1; cdr3_aa: ASSLVAGQGTYEQY
j_call: TRBJ1-1; v_call: TRBV5-4; d_call: NA; cdr3_aa: ASSSHRSGTEAF
j_call: TRBJ1-2; v_call: TRBV7-8; d_call: TRBD1; cdr3_aa: ASSPGGLGGYT
j_call: TRBJ2-3; v_call: TRBV29-1; d_call: NA; cdr3_aa: SVSMGGGTDTQY
j_call: TRBJ2-6; v_call: TRBV7-2; d_call: NA; cdr3_aa: ASSPGPAGGANVLT
j_call: TRBJ1-2; v_call: TRBV15; d_call: NA; cdr3_aa: ATSRRDRSNYGYT
j_call: TRBJ1-2; v_call: TRBV12-3/TRBV12-4; d_call: TRBD1; cdr3_aa: ASSPTGVYGYT
j_call: TRBJ2-7; v_call: TRBV10-3; d_call: TRBD2; cdr3_aa: AISGTSGSYEQY
j_call: TRBJ1-3; v_call: TRBV18; d_call: NA; cdr3_aa: ASSPPSEAGNTIY
j_call: TRBJ1-3; v_call: TRBV4-1; d_call: NA; cdr3_aa: ASSQVLRDTIY
j_call: TRBJ1-2; v_call: TRBV25-1; d_call: NA; cdr3_aa: ASSDPRVPYGYT
j_call: TRBJ1-6; v_call: TRBV7-2; d_call: NA; cdr3_aa: ASSLPQGRGYVAPLH
j_call: TRBJ1-1; v_call: TRBV5-4; d_call: NA; cdr3_aa: ASSLAGGNTEAF
j_call: TRBJ2-2; v_call: TRBV5-1; d_call: NA; cdr3_aa: ACSAGTSTGELF
j_call: TRBJ1-5; v_call: TRBV7-9; d_call: TRBD1; cdr3_aa: ASSGGTGGGQPQH
j_call: TRBJ1-6; v_call: TRBV28; d_call: NA; cdr3_aa: ASSLRTSNSPLH
j_call: TRBJ1-1; v_call: TRBV11-3; d_call: NA; cdr3_aa: ASSLRDSSGAF
j_call: TRBJ2-1; v_call: TRBV7-2; d_call: NA; cdr3_aa: ASSFNRVRNEQF
j_call: TRBJ2-3; v_call: TRBV6-1; d_call: NA; cdr3_aa: ASSEPNTDTQY
j_call: TRBJ1-6; v_call: TRBV6-1; d_call: TRBD1; cdr3_aa: ASSEAGGQGRGTLH
j_call: TRBJ1-3; v_call: TRBV2; d_call: NA; cdr3_aa: ASIEGLARDTIY
j_call: TRBJ1-1; v_call: TRBV28; d_call: TRBD1; cdr3_aa: ASTWQGAWGNTEAF
j_call: TRBJ1-4; v_call: TRBV4-1; d_call: NA; cdr3_aa: ASSDQQGQVEKLF
j_call: TRBJ1-2; v_call: TRBV4-1; d_call: NA; cdr3_aa: ASSQGRQGHSYGYT
j_call: TRBJ1-2; v_call: TRBV7-9; d_call: TRBD1; cdr3_aa: ASSRGGSYYGYT
j_call: TRBJ2-7; v_call: TRBV7-9; d_call: TRBD1; cdr3_aa: ASRGQGNYYEQY
j_call: TRBJ2-7; v_call: TRBV3-1/TRBV3-2; d_call: NA; cdr3_aa: ASSQGSGHSYEQY
j_call: TRBJ1-5; v_call: TRBV2; d_call: NA; cdr3_aa: ASSGGLQPQH
j_call: TRBJ2-2; v_call: TRBV10-2; d_call: NA; cdr3_aa: ASSDRGRVTGELF
j_call: TRBJ2-1; v_call: TRBV28; d_call: TRBD1; cdr3_aa: ASSPPVGQGLPNEQF
j_call: TRBJ2-2; v_call: TRBV12-5; d_call: TRBD2; cdr3_aa: ASGRLAGHTGELF
j_call: TRBJ1-1; v_call: TRBV7-8; d_call: NA; cdr3_aa: ASSLDTALKAF
j_call: TRBJ2-7; v_call: TRBV24-1; d_call: TRBD2; cdr3_aa: ATSDRLAGDEQY
j_call: TRBJ2-7; v_call: TRBV12-3/TRBV12-4; d_call: TRBD1; cdr3_aa: ASSLTGRYEQY
j_call: TRBJ1-5; v_call: TRBV24-1; d_call: NA; cdr3_aa: ATSDSRTVSNQPQH
j_call: TRBJ1-2; v_call: TRBV5-6; d_call: NA; cdr3_aa: ASSLGPRFGYT
j_call: TRBJ2-7; v_call: TRBV11-2; d_call: NA; cdr3_aa: ASSFGGRASYEQY
j_call: TRBJ1-1; v_call: TRBV5-1; d_call: NA; cdr3_aa: ASSWGLGTEAF
j_call: TRBJ1-3; v_call: TRBV18; d_call: NA; cdr3_aa: ASSPGPRSGNTIY
j_call: TRBJ2-2; v_call: TRBV2; d_call: TRBD2; cdr3_aa: ASSRPGLAGRGTGELF
j_call: TRBJ1-6; v_call: TRBV19; d_call: NA; cdr3_aa: ASSIGTGSGSPLH
j_call: TRBJ2-7; v_call: TRBV6-5; d_call: NA; cdr3_aa: ASQRESWYEQY